Following are 27 T cell receptor beta chains from one sample sequenced in a study of early T cells in non-severe SARS-CoV-2 infection. TCRdb reprocessed the 5' RACE reads with MiXCR, giving one entry per CDR3 protein. The data hold tens of thousands of distinct CDR3 sequences, with around 4% observed a single time. The sample consisted of whole blood. Receptors were obtained from an adult who was a healthcare worker with PCR-confirmed SARS-CoV-2 infection or an uninfected control (not recorded which).

This clonotype has ten or more counts. This rearrangement joins TRBV12-3 or TRBV12-4 to TRBJ2-1, with 11 bases identical to TRBD2. This CDR3 region has 14 residues. Unmatched junction bases numbered 4, after V lost 6 bases and J lost 6 bases. The chain's CDR3 is CASRLAGVRNEQFF. Written as DNA, the CDR3 is TGTGCCAGCAGACTAGCGGGAGTCCGCAATGAGCAGTTCTTC.

This clonotype was counted at least ten times. The chain couples TRBV11-2 to TRBJ2-1, with a weak D call TRBD1 (5 bases). The V and J ends lost 2 bases and 0 bases respectively, with 11 bases between them. This CDR3 contains 16 residues. In germline, CDR1 is SGHAT, CDR2 FQNNGV. As DNA, the CDR3 is TGTGCCAGCAGCTTAAGAAGGGGAAGCTCCTACAATGAGCAGTTCTTC. This sequence encodes CASSLRRGSSYNEQFF.

This clonotype was picked up many times. This chain connects TRBV28 to TRBJ1-5; D is undetermined. Looked up from germline, CDR1 is MDHEN and CDR2 is SYDVKM. With 5 bases removed from V and 11 bases from J, the gap between germline ends came to 13 bases. This CDR3 is built from 12 residues. The CDR3 loop reads CASSKKMGAQHF. For the CDR3, the DNA is TGTGCCAGCAGTAAAAAGATGGGAGCCCAGCATTTT.

The chain joins TRBV5-4 to TRBJ2-3; no reliable D call. Germline V gene data show CDR1 as SGHNT and CDR2 as YYREEE (reference sequence). The CDR3 covers 13 residues. The V end lost 7 bases, the J end lost 1 base, and 10 bases lay between the germline ends. Written as DNA, the CDR3 is TGTGCCAGCTGGGTACGGGGCACAGATACGCAGTATTTT. This codes for CASWVRGTDTQYF.

This clonotype showed up many times. The J gene is TRBJ2-2, the V gene TRBV12-3 or TRBV12-4; D is undetermined. This CDR3 is built from 13 residues. Deletions cut 3 bases from V and 7 bases from J, with 9 bases between. The CDR3 region has the DNA TGTGCCAGCAGTTTTGCTGCCGTCGGGGAGCTGTTTTTT. As protein: CASSFAAVGELFF.

In its sample, this clonotype was seen many times. V gene TRBV9 combines with J gene TRBJ2-3; 13 bases are shared with TRBD2. This CDR3 contains 16 residues. V shed 4 bases, J shed 3 bases, and the junction held 5 bases outside the gene matches. Germline-derived CDR1 and CDR2 are SGDLS and YYNGEE. The CDR3 loop reads CASSHGLAGATDTQYF. For the CDR3, the DNA is TGTGCCAGCAGCCACGGACTAGCGGGAGCAACAGATACGCAGTATTTT.

This clonotype was observed a handful of times. V is TRBV11-2 and J is TRBJ2-5; TRBD1 matches 7 bases. Germline assignment: CDR1 SGHAT and CDR2 FQNNGV. There are 16 residues in the CDR3. The V gene end was trimmed by 4 bases and the J gene end by 0 bases; junction bases not matched to a gene: 8. The DNA of the CDR3 is TGTGCCAGCAGCTCCGGACAGGTCTTGTACCAAGAGACCCAGTACTTC. It is translated as CASSSGQVLYQETQYF.

In this sample, this clonotype turned up a few times. The rearrangement links TRBV2 to TRBJ2-3, with TRBD2 matching over 9 bases. Germline V CDR1 and CDR2: SNHLY, FYNNEI. The CDR3 sequence is 16 residues long. The junction had 7 bases not matched to a gene; V was cut back by 6 bases and J by 0 bases. The CDR3 reads CASRITSGSSTDTQYF. The DNA of the CDR3 is TGTGCCAGCAGAATTACTAGCGGGTCAAGCACAGATACGCAGTATTTT.

This clonotype was recorded many times. The chain couples TRBV18 to TRBJ2-2, with D possibly being TRBD1 or TRBD2 (5 bases each). V was clipped by 5 bases and J by 0 bases, with 19 bases between them. Per germline, CDR1 KGHSH and CDR2 LQKENI. The CDR3 is 18 amino acids. For the CDR3, the DNA is TGTGCCAGCTCAACGGTTCAGGGTTTGGGAGCGAACACCGGGGAGCTGTTTTTT. Translating it yields CASSTVQGLGANTGELFF.

The table lists this clonotype with many counts. V is TRBV10-3 and J is TRBJ2-3; D may match TRBD1 or TRBD2 (5 bases each). CDR1 is ENHRY and CDR2 is SYGVKD in the germline V gene. CDR3 length: 14 amino acids. The V gene lost 6 bases and the J gene lost 3 bases, with 13 bases spanning the gap. Here the CDR3 DNA reads TGTGCCATCAGCGGGACCGGAACGACAGATACGCAGTATTTT. Its translation: CAISGTGTTDTQYF.

This clonotype was detected many times. The chain combines TRBV29-1 with TRBJ2-7; tentatively, D is TRBD2 (7 bases). This CDR3 comprises 13 residues. V lost 7 bases and J 5 bases, leaving 18 bases between the germline ends. CDR1 and CDR2 from the germline V gene are SQVTM and ANQGSEA. This chain's CDR3 is CSGWGGAPNEQYF. The CDR3 DNA reads TGCAGCGGTTGGGGGGGGGCTCCAAACGAGCAGTACTTC.

This clonotype was observed at least ten times. The chain is built from TRBV11-2 and TRBJ2-7, with D perhaps assigned TRBD1 or TRBD2 (6 bases each). V dropped 8 bases and J dropped 0 bases, with 26 bases sitting between them. This CDR3 contains 18 residues. CDR1 is SGHAT and CDR2 is FQNNGV in the germline V gene. The CDR3 is CASSPLSRGAGSSYEQYF. The CDR3 nucleotides are TGTGCCAGCTCCCCTCTGTCTAGGGGGGCGGGGTCCTCCTACGAGCAGTACTTC. The full variable domain, its missing parts supplied by reference TRBV11-2 and TRBJ2-7, is EAGVAQSPRYKIIEKRQSVAFWCNPISGHATLYWYQQILGQGPKLLIQFQNNGVVDDSQLPKDRFSAERLKGVDSTLKIQPAKLEDSAVYLCASSPLSRGAGSSYEQYFGPGTRLTVT.

This clonotype was recorded at least ten times. This chain links TRBV29-1 with TRBJ2-5; D gene uncertain. Germline CDR1 reads SQVTM; CDR2 reads ANQGSEA. The CDR3 has 12 amino acids. Trimming stripped 2 bases from V and 0 bases from J, with 4 bases between. CDR3 residues: CSVESYQETQYF. CDR3 DNA: TGCAGCGTTGAAAGCTACCAAGAGACCCAGTACTTC.

This clonotype was seen ten or more times. V usage is TRBV27 and J usage is TRBJ2-1; D remains ambiguous. This CDR3 has 13 residues. The ends were cut back, 0 bases at V and 10 bases at J, with 10 bases in the middle. Germline V gene sequence: CDR1 MNHEY, CDR2 SMNVEV (reference sequence). For the CDR3, the DNA is TGTGCCAGCAGTTTATCGGGCCAGCTAGAGCAGTTCTTC. It encodes CASSLSGQLEQFF.

V gene TRBV7-2 combines with J gene TRBJ2-1; 8 bases are a match to TRBD2. This CDR3 region has 16 residues. The ends lost 1 base at V and 7 bases at J; junction bases unmatched: 9. CDR1 SGHTA and CDR2 FQGNSA come from the germline V gene. CDR3: CASSLVGAGVRNEQFF. DNA of the CDR3: TGTGCCAGCAGCTTAGTCGGAGCGGGAGTCCGGAATGAGCAGTTCTTC.

In this sample, this clonotype turned up many times. The chain carries TRBV20-1 and TRBJ2-1; 16 nucleotides align to TRBD2. The junction had 6 bases not matched to a gene; V was cut back by 6 bases and J by 7 bases. The germline V gene encodes CDR1 DFQATT and CDR2 SNEGSKA (reference sequence). The CDR3 totals 15 residues. The CDR3 DNA follows: TGCAGTGCCCCCGGGACTAGCGGGAGGGGGAATGAGCAGTTCTTC. Amino acids: CSAPGTSGRGNEQFF.

This clonotype was seen repeatedly, ten times or more. The V call is TRBV7-6, the J call TRBJ2-7; perhaps TRBD2 as D (5 bases). From germline, CDR1 is SGHVS and CDR2 FNYEAQ. The ends were cut back, 4 bases at V and 6 bases at J, with 19 bases in the middle. The CDR3 runs 15 residues. DNA for the CDR3: TGTGCCAGCAGCTCTCTCGGAGGACCCCTCGGCGAGCAGTACTTC. Translation: CASSSLGGPLGEQYF.

This rearrangement joins TRBV7-9 to TRBJ2-1; TRBD1 might be the D (6 bases). CDR3 length equals 16 residues. CDR1 and CDR2 (germline): SEHNR, FQNEAQ (reference sequence). V dropped 5 bases and J dropped 0 bases, with 14 bases sitting between them. In DNA form, the CDR3 reads TGTGCCAGCAGCGCTGACAGGCTTAGCTCCTACAATGAGCAGTTCTTC. Its protein product is CASSADRLSSYNEQFF.

The rearrangement links TRBV6-5 to TRBJ2-1; D unresolved. This CDR3 has 15 residues. Germline CDR1 and CDR2: MNHEY and SVGAGI. Trimming took off 6 bases at V and 0 bases at J, with 12 bases between the two ends. Here the CDR3 DNA reads TGTGCCAGCAGCATGGACGTGAGCTCCTACAATGAGCAGTTCTTC. Its translation: CASSMDVSSYNEQFF.

This clonotype was detected many times. The chain combines TRBV27 with TRBJ2-5, with 10 bases that match TRBD2. The CDR3 is 19 amino acids. Trimming at V came to 3 bases and at J to 5 bases, leaving 18 bases not matched to a gene. Germline CDR1 MNHEY, CDR2 SMNVEV (reference sequence). CDR3 residues: CASSFRSLAAGGPSETQYF. DNA for the CDR3: TGTGCCAGCAGTTTCCGTTCTTTAGCAGCGGGAGGGCCTAGTGAGACCCAGTACTTC.

This clonotype has ten or more counts. The chain has TRBV29-1 and TRBJ2-1; 7 bases align to TRBD2. Germline values: CDR1 SQVTM, CDR2 ANQGSEA. V was clipped by 1 base and J by 4 bases; unmatched bases: 7. This CDR3 comprises 15 residues. This CDR3 is CSVEGSASGYNEQFF. CDR3 bases: TGCAGCGTTGAAGGTTCGGCTAGCGGATACAATGAGCAGTTCTTC.

The chain carries TRBV20-1 and TRBJ2-3; D perhaps matches TRBD1 (6 bases). The ends were cut back, 6 bases at V and 0 bases at J, with 19 bases in the middle. Germline V gene data show CDR1 as DFQATT and CDR2 as SNEGSKA (reference sequence). The CDR3 has 16 amino acids. The CDR3 reads CSARPPQGPSTDTQYF. The CDR3 bases are TGCAGTGCCAGACCCCCACAGGGCCCTAGCACAGATACGCAGTATTTT.

This clonotype was picked up many times. The genes are TRBV12-3 or TRBV12-4 and TRBJ1-1; the match to TRBD1 covers 9 bases. There are 14 residues in the CDR3. Germline trimming cut 7 bases from V and 3 bases from J; bases unmatched to any gene: 6. CDR3 sequence: CASNSQGAYTEAFF. As DNA, the CDR3 is TGTGCCAGCAATTCACAGGGGGCGTACACTGAAGCTTTCTTT.

This clonotype was counted ten times or more. This sequence joins TRBV18 and TRBJ2-5, with D perhaps matching TRBD1 or TRBD2 (6 bases each). Germline V CDR1 and CDR2: KGHSH, LQKENI. CDR3 length: 17 residues. The ends were cut back, 5 bases at V and 1 base at J, with 20 bases in the middle. The CDR3 coding sequence is TGTGCCAGCTCAGCGGGACAAGCCTCCTTTTCCCAAGAGACCCAGTACTTC. Translation: CASSAGQASFSQETQYF.

This clonotype came up many times. The rearrangement joins TRBV10-3 to TRBJ2-7; possibly TRBD2 for D (6 bases). V was pared by 8 bases and J by 9 bases, with 20 bases between. The CDR3 has 13 amino acids. Germline CDR1 ENHRY, CDR2 SYGVKD. The CDR3 DNA reads TGTGCCATCTCCGAGGAGGCGCAGGGAGGGCAGTACTTC. Translation: CAISEEAQGGQYF.

This clonotype was picked up many times. J is TRBJ2-7 and V is TRBV27; a weak D match, TRBD1 (5 bases). This CDR3 comprises 12 residues. Germline loops: CDR1 MNHEY, CDR2 SMNVEV (reference sequence). Trimming took 6 bases from V and 2 from J, leaving 8 bases between them. The CDR3 sequence: CASRGAPYEQYF. CDR3 coding DNA: TGTGCCAGCAGAGGGGCCCCCTACGAGCAGTACTTC.

This clonotype was counted many times. This chain uses TRBV6-5 with TRBJ2-3; the match to TRBD2 covers 16 bases. The CDR3 is 17 amino acids. The germline V gene has CDR1 MNHEY and CDR2 SVGAGI. The J segment lost 5 bases and the V segment lost 6 bases, leaving 8 bases of the junction unmatched. DNA for the CDR3: TGTGCCAGCAGGGGACTAGCGGGAGGGCCCCCAGGAGATACGCAGTATTTT. This translates into CASRGLAGGPPGDTQYF.